This T cell receptor (beta chain) emerged from a study of blood T cell repertoires in COVID-19. Study as a whole: Sites in the United States, Italy and Spain provided acute and convalescent COVID-19 samples. The analysed material was cDNA or gDNA that came from T cells, B-cell-depleted T cells, or PBMCs.

In the authors' workflow: Cell counts per sample came from amplifying reference gene primers. The protocol was immunoSEQ multiplex PCR, while the TCRdb copy is restricted to in-frame clones and leaves out a portion. D and trimming come from the DNA, and the V and J calls and clone size come from that table. The table records 200,000 to 250,000 clones, roughly 85% of them present only once. Trimming took 5 bases from V and 0 from J, leaving 9 bases between them. The germline V gene encodes CDR1 LNHNV and CDR2 YYDKDF (reference sequence). This CDR3 region has 14 residues. This chain connects TRBV15 to TRBJ2-3; no firm D call. This receptor was obtained from a middle-aged man with acute or convalescent COVID-19. Specimen: peripheral blood. Here the CDR3 DNA reads TGTGCCACCAGCTCTTTCACTAGCACAGATACGCAGTATTTT. Protein sequence: CATSSFTSTDTQYF.